The 12 T cell receptor beta chains reported below all come from one sample, sequenced in a study of regulatory T cells in long-lasting Graves disease. The sample's time point: persistent/refractory GD, antithyroid drugs over 5 years with positive TRAb. From RNA extracted from PBMCs, the TCR library was made. Construction of the TCR beta libraries employed iRepertoire HTBI primers in conjunction with Arm-PCR of CDR3 regions. MiXCR, applied by TCRdb to the multiplex PCR reads, yields one record per CDR3 protein. The sample yields roughly 500,000 distinct CDR3 sequences, around a fifth seen once. This material consisted of peripheral blood mononuclear cells (PBMCs), taken when the disease was refractory, from a patient treated with antithyroid drugs. The receptors here all came from a female donor with Graves disease.

The chain links TRBV5-1 to TRBJ2-7; D possibly corresponds to TRBD1 (5 bases). V lost 1 base to trimming and J lost 6 bases, with 11 bases between them. This CDR3 has 13 residues. Germline V gene sequence: CDR1 SGHRS, CDR2 YFSETQ. The CDR3 DNA sequence: TGCGCCAGCAGCTTGACAGGTGTGCCCGAGCAGTACTTC. It specifies CASSLTGVPEQYF.

Ten or more counts support this clonotype. This chain joins TRBV7-6 and TRBJ2-7, with TRBD1 as a possible D gene (5 bases). V was trimmed by 4 bases and J by 2 bases, leaving 15 bases between them. Germline V CDR1 and CDR2: SGHVS, FNYEAQ. This CDR3 is 15 amino acids long. CDR3 DNA sequence: TGTGCCAGCAGCTCAGGGCTCCGACCCCCCTACGAGCAGTACTTC. Its protein product is CASSSGLRPPYEQYF.

V and J are TRBV25-1 and TRBJ1-2, with unresolved D. The V end was cut by 2 bases, the J end by 11 bases, with 12 bases between. Germline lookup yields CDR1 MGHDK and CDR2 SYGVNS. The CDR3 is 12 amino acids. CDR3 nucleotides: TGTGCCAGCAGTGAAAGTTGGGGAGCTTACACCTTC. Translated: CASSESWGAYTF.

This clonotype was seen repeatedly, ten times or more. The V gene is TRBV5-5, the J gene TRBJ1-6; 8 bases are a match to TRBD1. Germline values: CDR1 SGHKS, CDR2 YYEKEE (reference sequence). V shed 0 bases, J shed 4 bases, and the junction held 3 bases outside the gene matches. The length of the CDR3 is 16 residues. CDR3 in amino acids: CASSLVDRGYNSPLHF. CDR3 nucleotides: TGTGCCAGCAGCTTGGTCGACAGGGGATATAATTCACCCCTCCACTTT.

The chain has TRBV20-1 and TRBJ1-2, with D tentatively TRBD1 (6 bases). CDR3 length equals 15 residues. Germline lookup yields CDR1 DFQATT and CDR2 SNEGSKA (reference sequence). Between the trimmed V and J ends, which lost 0 bases and 8 bases, there was a span of 19 bases. The CDR3 is CSARDLTGPPGGYTF. The CDR3 nucleotides read TGCAGTGCTAGAGACCTGACAGGTCCCCCCGGGGGCTACACCTTC.

This clonotype has only a few counts. The chain recombines TRBV19 with TRBJ1-4; D not certain. This CDR3 comprises 15 residues. Per germline, CDR1 LNHDA and CDR2 SQIVND (reference sequence). Deletions cut 7 bases from V and 10 bases from J, with 22 bases between. The CDR3 region has the DNA TGTGCCAGTACCGAGCAGGTGAGAGCCTCGGTAAAACTGTTTTTT. Its protein product is CASTEQVRASVKLFF.

This clonotype was counted only a few times. CDR3 amino acids: CASSQPEDRAARYYGYTF. CDR3 DNA sequence: TGCGCCAGCAGCCAACCTGAGGACAGGGCTGCCCGGTACTATGGCTACACCTTC. The rearrangement joins TRBV4-1 to TRBJ1-2, with 8 bases identical to TRBD1. This CDR3 has 18 residues. The junction had 14 bases not matched to a gene; V was cut back by 2 bases and J by 3 bases. CDR1 MGHRA and CDR2 YSYEKL come from the germline V gene.

This clonotype was counted a few times. V gene TRBV11-2 combines with J gene TRBJ2-2; unclear D gene. Germline CDR1 reads SGHAT; CDR2 reads FQNNGV. This CDR3 comprises 15 residues. Trimming removed 8 bases from V and 0 bases from J, with 13 bases in between. The CDR3 coding sequence is TGTGCCAGCCAAGCAGTCCGAGCGAACACCGGGGAGCTGTTTTTT. Translation gives CASQAVRANTGELFF.

This clonotype was counted only a few times. This may be a read error: a much more frequent sequence differs by one nucleotide. The J gene is TRBJ1-2, the V gene TRBV12-3 or TRBV12-4; tentatively, D is TRBD1 (5 bases). V lost 4 bases and J 3 bases, leaving 12 bases between the germline ends. The length of the CDR3 is 14 residues. The CDR3 nucleotides are TGTGCCAGCAGTTCAGCAGGGAGAGACTATGGCTACACCTTC. Translated, it gives CASSSAGRDYGYTF.

This clonotype was seen many times. The chain recombines TRBV7-9 with TRBJ2-2; 7 bases are shared with TRBD1. The J segment lost 4 bases and the V segment lost 3 bases, leaving 5 bases of the junction unmatched. From germline, CDR1 is SEHNR and CDR2 FQNEAQ (reference sequence). This CDR3 spans 15 amino acids. CDR3 in amino acids: CASSLRQGITGELFF. In DNA, the CDR3 is TGTGCCAGCAGCTTGCGACAGGGCATCACCGGGGAGCTGTTTTTT.

A few counts support this clonotype. V usage is TRBV28 and J usage is TRBJ1-4; tentatively, D is TRBD1 (5 bases). The germline V gene has CDR1 MDHEN and CDR2 SYDVKM. The CDR3 is 14 residues long. Trimming left V 6 bases short and J 6 bases short, with 14 bases between. In DNA form, the CDR3 reads TGTGCCAGCAGCTCGGGACCTCCCCATGAAAAACTGTTTTTT. This sequence encodes CASSSGPPHEKLFF.

This clonotype was counted ten times or more. J is TRBJ2-5 and V is TRBV20-1; 10 positions match TRBD2. The CDR3 consists of 14 residues. Trimming removed 6 bases from V and 3 bases from J; junction bases left unmatched: 7. Germline-derived CDR1 and CDR2 are DFQATT and SNEGSKA (reference sequence). The CDR3 nucleotides read TGCAGTGCGAGCGGGGGGGCTTTGGAAGAGACCCAGTACTTC. As protein: CSASGGALEETQYF.